This T cell receptor (beta chain) was recorded in a study of OX40 agonist ivuxolimab in advanced cancers. Study at large: Patients received ivuxolimab, an intravenous treatment, every 2 weeks at 0.01 to 10 mg/kg.

Measured with immunoSEQ multiplex PCR; TCRdb has only the in-frame clones, and not every one. Of tens of thousands of clones listed, about nine tenths are singletons. This CDR3 is built from 11 residues. V gave up 6 bases and J gave up 7 bases, with 10 bases separating them. The V gene's germline CDR1 is LNHDA and CDR2 SQIVND (reference sequence). Only one count was recorded for this clone. Sequenced here: CD4+ or CD8+ T cells sorted from blood, sampled in a trial of the OX40 agonist ivuxolimab. The J gene is TRBJ2-7, the V gene TRBV19, with D perhaps being TRBD1 or TRBD2 (6 bases each). This receptor was obtained from an adult with an advanced solid tumor such as melanoma, head and neck, liver or kidney cancer. The CDR3 DNA follows: TGTGCCAGTAGCCAGGGGAGGGAGCAGTACTTC. Residues: CASSQGREQYF.